A selection of T cell receptor beta chains follows, all from one sample in a study of spatial heterogeneity in lung cancer. TCRdb re-derived calls from the 5' RACE reads in MiXCR, one entry per CDR3 protein. Of over 50,000 distinct CDR3 sequences in the sample, roughly 6.6% are singletons; the top ten hold roughly 14%. Sequencing used PBMCs, obtained at surgery. The receptors were gathered from a female donor with early-stage non-small cell lung cancer. CDR3s include the opening cysteine and the closing phenylalanine or tryptophan. D genes are given only for firm matches. Not all rows give a size; the values are once, few, many and, for expanded clones, a class.

J	D	V	size	length	DNA	CDR3
TRBJ1-1	.	TRBV20-1	many	15	TGCAGTGCTAGAGATGGCCCCTACCTGAACACTGAAGCTTTCTTT	CSARDGPYLNTEAFF
TRBJ2-4	.	TRBV28	many	16	TGTGCCAGCCGAAAATTCGAGGGGCTAGCCAAAAACATTCAGTACTTC	CASRKFEGLAKNIQYF
TRBJ2-3	TRBD2	TRBV12-3/TRBV12-4	few	13	TGTGCCAGCAGCTTGGGACTAGCGGGGACGCAGTATTTT	CASSLGLAGTQYF
TRBJ2-2	.	TRBV21-1	few	18	TGTGCCAGCAGCTTTTATAAAGACAGGGGGCAGGACACCGGGGAGCTGTTTTTT	CASSFYKDRGQDTGELFF
TRBJ2-2	TRBD2	TRBV10-1	many	16	TGCGCCAGCAGTGAGTCGGAGGGACTAGACGTCGGGGAGCTGTTTTTT	CASSESEGLDVGELFF
TRBJ1-2	.	TRBV20-1	few	14	TGCAGTGCTAGAGATGCCGATACGTTCTGGGGCTACACCTTC	CSARDADTFWGYTF
TRBJ2-7	.	TRBV3-1	few	16	TGTGCCAGCAGCCAGTTAAGCGCTTTTAGCTCCTACGAGCAGTACTTC	CASSQLSAFSSYEQYF
TRBJ2-1	TRBD1	TRBV6-2/TRBV6-3	few	15	TGTGCCAGCAGTTGGGGGACAGGGGTCGGCAATGAGCAGTTCTTC	CASSWGTGVGNEQFF
TRBJ2-6	.	TRBV11-3	few	15	TGTGCCAGCAGCCCCTCCCCCTCTGGGGCCAACGTCCTGACTTTC	CASSPSPSGANVLTF
TRBJ1-1	TRBD1	TRBV4-1	many	13	TGCGCCAGCAGCCAAGACAGGGGGGCAGAAGCTTTCTTT	CASSQDRGAEAFF
TRBJ2-4	.	TRBV3-1	.	17	TGTGCCAGCAGCCCGCTGTTGATAGCGGATATCAAAAACATTCAGTACTTC	CASSPLLIADIKNIQYF
TRBJ2-6	TRBD1	TRBV7-9	many	18	TGTGCCAGCAGCTTGCCGAGGGACAGGGACTCTGGGGCCAACGTCCTGACTTTC	CASSLPRDRDSGANVLTF
TRBJ2-6	.	TRBV5-1	.	17	TGCGCCAGCAGCTTGGCCCTAACAGGAACTGGGGCCAACGTCCTGACTTTC	CASSLALTGTGANVLTF
TRBJ2-7	.	TRBV5-5	.	14	TGTACCAGCAGCCCCACTGAGCAGCTATACGAGCAGTACTTC	CTSSPTEQLYEQYF
TRBJ1-1	.	TRBV6-1	.	13	TGTGCCAGCGCGGGACAAACGAACACTGAAGCTTTCTTT	CASAGQTNTEAFF
TRBJ1-2	.	TRBV10-3	.	11	TGTGCCACCCAGGACAGCTATGGCTACACCTTC	CATQDSYGYTF
TRBJ2-1	TRBD2	TRBV11-2	many	16	TGTGCCAGCAGCTTAGCTCTAGCGGGAGGGAACAATGAGCAGTTCTTC	CASSLALAGGNNEQFF
TRBJ2-2	.	TRBV29-1	many	13	TGCAGCGTCAACAGGGTAAACACCGGGGAGCTGTTTTTT	CSVNRVNTGELFF
TRBJ1-2	.	TRBV20-1	.	15	TGCAGTGCAAGAGATATCGCCAGGGCGAGTGATGGCTACACCTTC	CSARDIARASDGYTF
TRBJ2-2	.	TRBV12-3/TRBV12-4	.	12	TGTGCCAGCCGGAGAAACACCGGGGAGCTGTTTTTT	CASRRNTGELFF
TRBJ1-2	.	TRBV6-6	.	15	TGTGCCAGCAGGTTCGGCGGGACGGCAAACTATGGCTACACCTTC	CASRFGGTANYGYTF
TRBJ2-1	TRBD1	TRBV29-1	many	15	TGCAGCGTTGAAGAGAGACAGGGTAAGGCGGGTGAGCAGTTCTTC	CSVEERQGKAGEQFF
TRBJ1-1	TRBD1	TRBV5-1	many	16	TGCGCCAGCAGCGCGACAGGGGCGGCGGTGAACACTGAAGCTTTCTTT	CASSATGAAVNTEAFF
TRBJ1-2	.	TRBV29-1	.	13	TGCAGCGTGGTGACGAGAATTGACTATGGCTACACCTTC	CSVVTRIDYGYTF
TRBJ2-3	TRBD2	TRBV9	.	16	TGTGCCAGCAGCGTAGCAAGCGGGAGTAGCACAGATACGCAGTATTTT	CASSVASGSSTDTQYF
TRBJ1-5	.	TRBV15	few	15	TGTGCCACCAGCAGAGAACCCCGGGAGACTCAGCCCCAGCATTTT	CATSREPRETQPQHF
TRBJ2-7	TRBD2	TRBV20-1	many	14	TGCAGTGCCCGGAAAGCTAGCGGATCTACGGAGCAGTACTTC	CSARKASGSTEQYF
TRBJ1-1	.	TRBV4-1	many	13	TGCGCCAGCAGCCAAGAGGGGGGGATAGAAGCTTTCTTT	CASSQEGGIEAFF
TRBJ1-1	.	TRBV27	many	14	TGTGCCAGCAGTTTATTGCAGAGAAGAACTGAAGCTTTCTTT	CASSLLQRRTEAFF
TRBJ1-5	.	TRBV7-2	many	13	TGTGCCAGCAGCTTAGACACCTATCAGCCCCAGCATTTT	CASSLDTYQPQHF
TRBJ2-5	.	TRBV10-3	.	16	TGTGCCATCAGTGAGTTGGGGTTACGGGGTCAAGAGACCCAGTACTTC	CAISELGLRGQETQYF
TRBJ2-5	TRBD2	TRBV5-1	many	13	TGCGCCAGCAGCTCACTAGCGGAGGAGACCCAGTACTTC	CASSSLAEETQYF
TRBJ1-1	TRBD1	TRBV7-2	many	13	TGTGCCAGCAGCGTGACAGGGCGCACTGAAGCTTTCTTT	CASSVTGRTEAFF
TRBJ2-1	TRBD2	TRBV24-1	few	19	TGTGCCACTCAAACAACGCGACTAGCGGGAGAGGACTCCTACAATGAGCAGTTCTTC	CATQTTRLAGEDSYNEQFF
TRBJ1-5	.	TRBV10-3	many	15	TGTGCCATCAAGGCGGCAGAGAATAGCAATCAGCCCCAGCATTTT	CAIKAAENSNQPQHF
TRBJ2-1	TRBD2	TRBV6-6	many	15	TGTGCCAGCAACCCGCTCGCGGGGGGGTACAATGAGCAGTTCTTC	CASNPLAGGYNEQFF
TRBJ1-6	TRBD1	TRBV18	many	14	TGTGCCAGCTCGGAGACAGGGGAAGGCTCACCCCTCCACTTT	CASSETGEGSPLHF
TRBJ2-1	TRBD1	TRBV10-3	.	16	TGTGCCATCGGTGAGTCAAACCGGGACAGGGAGAATGAGCAGTTCTTC	CAIGESNRDRENEQFF
TRBJ1-1	.	TRBV6-6	many	14	TGTGCCAGCAGTGAACAAGGGGGTTGGACTGAAGCTTTCTTT	CASSEQGGWTEAFF
TRBJ2-7	.	TRBV12-3/TRBV12-4	.	11	TGTGCCAGCGGGAAGGGTTACGAGCAGTACTTC	CASGKGYEQYF
TRBJ1-3	.	TRBV5-1	many	16	TGCGCCAGCAGCTCCGAACTGCCAGGCTCTGGAAACACCATATATTTT	CASSSELPGSGNTIYF
TRBJ1-2	.	TRBV21-1	few	14	TGTGCCAGCAGCAACTTACGAGGAGGCTATGGCTACACCTTC	CASSNLRGGYGYTF
TRBJ1-1	.	TRBV5-1	few	13	TGCGCCAGCAGCTACGACAGGACCACTGAAGCTTTCTTT	CASSYDRTTEAFF
TRBJ1-4	.	TRBV7-2	.	15	TGTGCCAGCAGCTCAGAGTGGGGGACTAATGAAAAACTGTTTTTT	CASSSEWGTNEKLFF
TRBJ1-4	.	TRBV20-1	.	15	TGCAGTGCCAGGACAGTCGAGGCAACTAATGAAAAACTGTTTTTT	CSARTVEATNEKLFF